These T cell receptor beta chains were read from a single sample in a study of regulatory T cells in long-lasting Graves disease. TCRdb re-called the multiplex PCR reads with MiXCR, one entry per CDR3 protein. The sample records about 290,000 distinct CDR3 sequences, around 23% being singletons. The material was peripheral blood mononuclear cells (PBMCs), obtained when the disease was refractory, from a patient treated with antithyroid drugs. The receptors derive from a female donor with Graves disease. Both conserved end residues are part of each CDR3. Each record gives: V gene, D gene, clone size, J gene, CDR3 DNA, CDR3 protein. D genes are given only for firm matches. Only part of the rows carry a size: once, few, many, or a class if the clone is expanded.

>TRBV7-8|TRBD1|many|TRBJ2-5
TGTGCCAGCAGCTTAAACGTGGACAGGGGGCTTGAGACCCAGTACTTC
CASSLNVDRGLETQYF
>TRBV9|TRBD2|NA|TRBJ2-5
TGTGCCAGCAGCCAAGACTTTGGGCGGGAGATTCAAGAGACCCAGTACTTC
CASSQDFGREIQETQYF
>TRBV19|NA|NA|TRBJ2-4
TGTGCCAGTAGTAACCAAAGGACTACTGTTGTCGCCAAAAACATTCAGTACTTC
CASSNQRTTVVAKNIQYF
>TRBV20-1|NA|many|TRBJ2-5
TGCAGTGCGAACCATGAGGAGACCCAGTACTTC
CSANHEETQYF
>TRBV20-1|TRBD1|few|TRBJ2-5
TGCAGTGCCAATGACAGGGGGCAGGAGACCCAGTACTTC
CSANDRGQETQYF
>TRBV20-1|NA|NA|TRBJ2-7
TGCAGTGCTAGAGAAATCAGCGATCGAAGCTCCTACGAGCAGTACTTC
CSAREISDRSSYEQYF
>TRBV4-1|NA|many|TRBJ2-5
TGCGCCAGCAGCCAAGGGGGCGCGGGAGAGACCCAGTACTTC
CASSQGGAGETQYF
>TRBV28|TRBD2|many|TRBJ2-7
TGTGCCAGCAGTTCGGCGGGGGGGTCAGCCTACGAGCAGTACTTC
CASSSAGGSAYEQYF
>TRBV5-1|NA|NA|TRBJ2-2
TGCGCCAGCAGCTTGAGTTTTTCGTCGGGATTGAACACCGGGGAGCTGTTTTTT
CASSLSFSSGLNTGELFF
>TRBV4-3|NA|NA|TRBJ1-1
TGCGCCAGCAGCGAGGGGACGGAGAACACTGAAGCTTTCTTT
CASSEGTENTEAFF
>TRBV30|NA|NA|TRBJ1-5
TGTGCCTGGAGAGGACAGATCAATCAGCCCCAGCATTTT
CAWRGQINQPQHF
>TRBV5-4|NA|few|TRBJ1-2
TGTGCCAGCAGCCCCCGGACGGCGACTAACTATGGCTACACCTTC
CASSPRTATNYGYTF
>TRBV29-1|TRBD2|once|TRBJ2-3
TGCAGCGTTGCCGGGAGGGATAACGACCTCACAGATACGCAGTATTTT
CSVAGRDNDLTDTQYF
>TRBV18|NA|NA|TRBJ2-3
TGTGCCAGCTCACCGGACGGCACTAGCACAGATACGCAGTATTTT
CASSPDGTSTDTQYF
>TRBV6-1|TRBD2|few|TRBJ2-5
TGTGCCATCGAAGGGACGGCGGGGGAAGAGACCCAGTACTTC
CAIEGTAGEETQYF